These 27 T cell receptor beta chains share one sample of origin, sequenced in a study of T-cell reconstitution after alpha-beta-depleted transplantation in children. Unique molecular identifiers were incorporated during preparation of the TCRbeta library. TCRdb re-called the PCR reads through MiXCR, storing one row per CDR3 protein. The sample comprises approximately 300,000 distinct CDR3 sequences, approximately 10% of which are singletons, and around 20% rests with the top ten. Sequenced here: peripheral blood, sampled 180 days after TCRalphabeta/CD19-depleted stem cell transplant. The receptors originated from a male patient aged 2-10 years who had a stem cell transplant for chronic granulomatous disease, so the T cells may come from the graft donor.

This clonotype appeared many times. The V gene is TRBV6-1, the J gene TRBJ2-7, with D possibly matching TRBD2 (5 bases). CDR3 length: 15 amino acids. The germline V and J ends were trimmed by 1 base and 0 bases, with 10 bases remaining between them. Per the germline V gene, CDR1 is MNHNS and CDR2 is SASEGT. The CDR3 loop is CASSEETGSSYEQYF. CDR3 coding DNA: TGTGCCAGCAGTGAAGAGACTGGGAGCTCCTACGAGCAGTACTTC.

This clonotype was found many times. V gene TRBV7-9 combines with J gene TRBJ1-2; D not resolved. Germline loops: CDR1 SEHNR, CDR2 FQNEAQ (reference sequence). The CDR3 sequence is 13 residues long. Trimming shortened V by 1 base and J by 8 bases, and 11 bases separated the two germline ends. The CDR3 DNA sequence: TGTGCCAGCAGCTTAGACCCGCGGGCGGGCTACACCTTC. It translates to CASSLDPRAGYTF.

The table lists this clonotype with many counts. The rearrangement uses TRBV4-3 and TRBJ1-6, with D uncertain. Per the germline V gene, CDR1 is LGHNA and CDR2 is YSLEER. V was trimmed by 1 base and J by 7 bases, leaving 8 bases between them. This CDR3 is built from 14 residues. CDR3 sequence: CASSQGARNSPLHF. For the CDR3, the DNA is TGCGCCAGCAGCCAAGGAGCAAGAAATTCACCCCTCCACTTT.

A remark on this clonotype: A much more abundant neighbour one base away suggests this may be a read error. The DNA for the CDR3 is TGCCGTGCAGAGGGGGGTGCCAAAAACATTCAGTACTTC. It is translated as CRAEGGAKNIQYF. The chain combines TRBV20-1 with TRBJ2-4; either TRBD1 or TRBD2 may fit D (6 bases each). This CDR3 is built from 13 residues. Germline V gene sequence: CDR1 DFQATT, CDR2 SNEGSKA (reference sequence).

The rearrangement uses TRBV12-3 or TRBV12-4 and TRBJ1-1; a possible D gene is TRBD1 (6 bases). There are 14 residues in the CDR3. The germline V and J ends were trimmed by 1 base and 5 bases, with 11 bases remaining between them. This CDR3 is CASSLVAGVTEAFF. The CDR3 DNA follows: TGTGCCAGCAGTTTAGTGGCAGGGGTAACTGAAGCTTTCTTT.

V and J are TRBV18 and TRBJ2-1; perhaps TRBD1 as D (5 bases). The CDR3 loop spans 15 amino acids. Looked up from germline, CDR1 is KGHSH and CDR2 is LQKENI. V lost 3 bases and J lost 3, with 12 bases in between. The CDR3 region is CASSPDRLDYNEQFF. The CDR3 DNA reads TGTGCCAGCTCACCCGACAGATTAGACTACAATGAGCAGTTCTTC.

This clonotype was seen more than once but under ten times. The chain couples TRBV3-1 to TRBJ1-1; D is unresolved. Germline V gene sequence: CDR1 LGHDT, CDR2 YNNKEL (reference sequence). The CDR3 loop spans 16 amino acids. Trimming removed 0 bases at V and 1 base at J, with 12 bases between. In DNA, the CDR3 is TGTGCCAGCAGCCAAGAGCGGGCCGGGAGGAACACTGAAGCTTTCTTT. This sequence encodes CASSQERAGRNTEAFF.

Turning to this clonotype: The junction differs from germline at one of its ends, possibly a read error. The gene calls are TRBV7-3 and TRBJ2-1; 9 bases fit TRBD2. The CDR3 runs to 16 residues. Germline values: CDR1 SGHTA, CDR2 FQGTGA. The CDR3 loop is CAGSSRTSAAIDEQFF. In DNA, the CDR3 is TGTGCCGGCAGCTCCCGGACTAGCGCAGCTATAGATGAGCAGTTCTTC.

Notes on this clonotype: A much larger clone differs by one base, so this may be a read error. The chain employs TRBV2 and TRBJ2-1, with 9 bases lining up with TRBD2. The CDR3 has 16 amino acids. In germline, CDR1 is SNHLY, CDR2 FYNNEI. V was pared by 6 bases and J by 8 bases, with 14 bases of the junction left unmatched. CDR3 bases: TGTGCCAGCAGGACCCCTGGCGGGGGGGCCCAGGATGAGCAGTTCTTC. Its translation: CASRTPGGGAQDEQFF.

This clonotype has ten or more counts. V and J are TRBV5-1 and TRBJ2-5, with 9 bases matching TRBD2. Germline V lookup: CDR1 SGHRS, CDR2 YFSETQ. CDR3 length: 16 residues. Germline trimming cut 4 bases from V and 5 bases from J; bases unmatched to any gene: 12. CDR3 DNA sequence: TGCGCCAGCAGCCCCGGGACTAGCTCTCCTCAGGAGACCCAGTACTTC. Translation gives CASSPGTSSPQETQYF.

This clonotype was observed many times. The genes are TRBV5-4 and TRBJ2-5; D remains ambiguous. V gave up 4 bases and J gave up 4 bases, with 11 bases separating them. The CDR3 is 13 amino acids. CDR1 is SGHNT and CDR2 is YYREEE in the germline V gene (reference sequence). The CDR3 is CASSRTVVETQYF. CDR3 nucleotides: TGTGCCAGCAGCCGAACAGTGGTAGAGACCCAGTACTTC.

The sample holds many counts of this clonotype. This chain connects TRBV12-3 or TRBV12-4 to TRBJ2-5, with 9 positions matching TRBD1. The CDR3 consists of 18 residues. V shed 5 bases, J shed 4 bases, and the junction held 17 bases outside the gene matches. Here the CDR3 reads CASSHVSPGQGLSETQYF. For the CDR3, the DNA is TGTGCCAGCAGTCACGTATCTCCGGGACAGGGTTTGTCAGAGACCCAGTACTTC.

This clonotype was seen repeatedly, ten times or more. The chain recombines TRBV6-4 with TRBJ1-1; D uncertain. V shed 3 bases and J shed 2 bases, with 7 bases lying between them. The V gene's germline CDR1 is MRHNA and CDR2 SNTAGT. CDR3 length: 13 amino acids. In DNA form, the CDR3 reads TGTGCCAGCAGTGAACAGTTTAACACTGAAGCTTTCTTT. It codes for CASSEQFNTEAFF.

Many counts were recorded for this clonotype. This CDR3 is CASRPIRDRVDNEQFF. The CDR3 DNA reads TGTGCCAGCAGACCTATCCGGGACAGGGTCGACAATGAGCAGTTCTTC. V usage is TRBV11-2 and J usage is TRBJ2-1, with TRBD1 matching over 9 bases. Germline values: CDR1 SGHAT, CDR2 FQNNGV. The CDR3 is 16 residues long. V shed 6 bases, J shed 5 bases, and the junction held 11 bases outside the gene matches.

This clonotype appeared many times. V is TRBV5-6 and J is TRBJ2-4; tentative D call: TRBD2 (5 bases). V dropped 0 bases and J dropped 1 base, with 14 bases sitting between them. The CDR3 contains 17 residues. Germline lookup yields CDR1 SGHDT and CDR2 YYEEEE. CDR3 nucleotide sequence: TGTGCCAGCAGCTTGGAAGGCGGGCGGTCGGCCAAAAACATTCAGTACTTC. It encodes CASSLEGGRSAKNIQYF.

There are a few counts of this clonotype. V is TRBV30 and J is TRBJ2-7, with a tentative D call TRBD2 (5 bases). CDR1 is GTSNPN and CDR2 is SVGIG in the germline V gene (reference sequence). Between the trimmed V and J ends, which lost 3 bases and 3 bases, there was a span of 24 bases. This CDR3 has 17 residues. The chain's CDR3 is CAWRPSYLAGRNYEQYF. The CDR3 bases are TGTGCCTGGAGACCCAGTTACCTCGCGGGCAGAAACTACGAGCAGTACTTC.

Ten or more counts support this clonotype. V usage is TRBV5-1 and J usage is TRBJ2-7, with 12 bases matching TRBD2. The CDR3 sequence is 16 residues long. Germline assignment: CDR1 SGHRS and CDR2 YFSETQ. V lost 0 bases to trimming and J lost 2 bases; unmatched junction nucleotides: 3. The CDR3 DNA reads as TGCGCCAGCAGCTTGGAGGCTAGCGGGAGGGCCTACGAGCAGTACTTC. Its protein is CASSLEASGRAYEQYF. Full variable domain (rest looked up from reference TRBV5-1 and TRBJ2-7): KAGVTQTPRYLIKTRGQQVTLSCSPISGHRSVSWYQQTPGQGLQFLFEYFSETQRNKGNFPGRFSGRQFSNSRSEMNVSTLELGDSALYLCASSLEASGRAYEQYFGPGTRLTVT.

This clonotype was recorded at least ten times. V is TRBV29-1 and J is TRBJ2-7; D call uncertain. The CDR3 spans 12 residues. V was pared by 8 bases and J by 2 bases, with 13 bases between. CDR1 is SQVTM, CDR2 ANQGSEA, per germline. As DNA, the CDR3 is TGCAGCTTCTACAGAGCCCCCTACGAGCAGTACTTC. Translation: CSFYRAPYEQYF.

This clonotype was seen many times. V usage is TRBV12-3 or TRBV12-4 and J usage is TRBJ2-5, with 9 bases that match TRBD2. V was pared by 3 bases and J by 5 bases, with 16 bases of the junction left unmatched. This CDR3 region has 18 residues. CDR3 in amino acids: CASSLRLAGRYSLETQYF. For the CDR3, the DNA is TGTGCCAGCAGTTTGCGGCTAGCGGGACGCTATTCTTTGGAGACCCAGTACTTC.

This clonotype was found a few times. This chain joins TRBV30 and TRBJ1-5, with a tentative D call TRBD1 (6 bases). V was pared by 5 bases and J by 11 bases, with 13 bases between. This CDR3 region has 11 residues. The germline gives CDR1 GTSNPN, CDR2 SVGIG (reference sequence). CDR3 DNA: TGTGCCTGGGAGAGGGGGGGAGCCCAGCATTTT. Translated, it gives CAWERGGAQHF.

This clonotype was picked up many times. The V gene is TRBV20-1, the J gene TRBJ2-7, with 7 bases matching TRBD2. Germline-derived CDR1 and CDR2 are DFQATT and SNEGSKA (reference sequence). V was clipped by 1 base and J by 2 bases; unmatched bases: 5. This CDR3 region has 14 residues. CDR3 sequence: CSARVRTSAYEQYF. The DNA of the CDR3 is TGCAGTGCTAGAGTCAGAACTAGCGCCTACGAGCAGTACTTC.

This clonotype was seen many times. The rearrangement joins TRBV7-9 to TRBJ2-1; 10 nucleotides agree with TRBD2. Germline V gives CDR1 SEHNR, CDR2 FQNEAQ (reference sequence). The ends lost 5 bases at V and 10 bases at J; junction bases unmatched: 11. There are 15 residues in the CDR3. CDR3 in amino acids: CASSPSGGAEDEQFF. In DNA, the CDR3 is TGTGCCAGCAGCCCAAGCGGGGGGGCCGAAGACGAGCAGTTCTTC.

Only a few counts were recorded for this clonotype. The V call is TRBV6-2 or TRBV6-3, the J call TRBJ1-5; 9 bases map to TRBD1. Germline-derived CDR1 and CDR2 are MNHEY and SVGEGT. V lost 9 bases, J lost 2 bases, and 14 bases stayed unmatched. The CDR3 extends over 17 amino acids. DNA for the CDR3: TGTGCCAGTACAATTGGCGGGACAGGGTTTCGCAATCAGCCCCAGCATTTT. As protein: CASTIGGTGFRNQPQHF.

This clonotype was seen at least ten times. The chain uses TRBV6-1 and TRBJ2-1; 13 bases line up with TRBD2. J lost 5 bases, V lost 6 bases, and 7 bases had no gene match. CDR3 length equals 16 residues. CDR1 is MNHNS, CDR2 SASEGT, per germline. The CDR3 reads CASRVPGTSGNNEQFF. DNA of the CDR3: TGTGCCAGCAGGGTACCCGGGACTAGCGGGAACAATGAGCAGTTCTTC.

Remarks on this clonotype: This may be a read error, as it is one base from a much larger clone. This is likely a read error, given that the CDR3 carries no conserved phenylalanine or tryptophan at its end. This chain uses TRBV7-2 with TRBJ2-7; D not resolved. Trimming shortened V by 4 bases and J by 3 bases, and 7 bases separated the two germline ends. Germline V lookup: CDR1 SGHTA, CDR2 FQGNSA. The CDR3 consists of 12 residues. This CDR3 is CASSSGNYEQYL. CDR3 sequence (DNA): TGTGCCAGCAGCTCCGGAAACTACGAGCAGTACTTG.

This clonotype was picked up many times. The chain combines TRBV10-3 with TRBJ2-2; D is ambiguous. The ends were cut back, 0 bases at V and 6 bases at J, with 5 bases in the middle. The CDR3 is 13 amino acids. The germline V gene has CDR1 ENHRY and CDR2 SYGVKD. The CDR3 region has the DNA TGTGCCATCAGTGAGTCAGGCGCCGGGGAGCTGTTTTTT. This encodes CAISESGAGELFF.

This clonotype was observed a few times. The chain uses TRBV30 and TRBJ2-7; D tentatively reads TRBD1 or TRBD2 (5 bases each). Trimming stripped 3 bases from V and 6 bases from J, with 24 bases between. The CDR3 extends over 16 amino acids. Looked up from germline, CDR1 is GTSNPN and CDR2 is SVGIG (reference sequence). The CDR3 DNA is TGTGCCTGGAGCGTCAGTACCGGGACCCCCTTTGGCGAGCAGTACTTC. Amino acids: CAWSVSTGTPFGEQYF.